These 17 T cell receptor beta chains originate from one sample sequenced in a study of T cell clonality in common variable immunodeficiency. Libraries were prepared by immunoSEQ multiplex PCR; TCRdb keeps only in-frame clonotypes and omits some of them. The data show about 43,000 clones, with none appearing a single time. Material: peripheral blood mononuclear cells. The receptor set was obtained from a person aged 18 to 75 in good health.

Ten or more counts support this clone. The read halts 3 residues ahead of the CDR3 end, with the missing end drawn from the germline J gene. The chain carries TRBV7-2 and TRBJ2-5; TRBD2 matches at 8 bases. V gave up 7 bases and J gave up 3 bases; unmatched junction bases: 10. This CDR3 has 15 residues. Germline V gene sequence: CDR1 SGHTA, CDR2 FQGNSA. CDR3 DNA, as far as it was read: TGTGCCAGCACCCCAGGTCGGGGGGGTGAAGAGACC. Translated, it gives CASTPGRGGEET. The whole CDR3 is CASTPGRGGEETQYF.

In its sample, this clone was seen many times. The CDR3 is cut off 3 residues early in the read; its end comes from the germline J gene. The rearrangement uses TRBV5-8 and TRBJ2-5; 7 positions agree with TRBD1. The V and J ends lost 7 bases and 5 bases, in that order; junction bases with no gene match: 11. Germline V gives CDR1 SGHTS, CDR2 YDEGEE. The CDR3 contains 14 residues. The DNA read from the CDR3 is TGTGCCAGCCGCCCCTACAGGGGTTGGGAGACC. Amino acids: CASRPYRGWET. The entire CDR3 reads CASRPYRGWETQYF.

This clone was seen repeatedly, ten times or more. With the read ending 3 residues before the CDR3 end, the germline J gene is used to fill in that end. The chain combines TRBV18 with TRBJ2-2; D might be TRBD2 (6 bases). V lost 0 bases to trimming and J lost 2 bases, with 10 bases between them. Germline loops: CDR1 KGHSH, CDR2 LQKENI. This CDR3 is 16 amino acids long. CDR3 sequence: CASSPPLAVNTGELFF. CDR3 bases read: TGTGCCAGCTCACCACCCTTAGCGGTAAACACCGGGGAG.

There are many counts of this clone. The read terminates 3 residues ahead of where the CDR3 ends, so the germline J gene completes it. The chain employs TRBV30 and TRBJ1-6, with a possible D match to TRBD1 (5 bases). Germline V gene sequence: CDR1 GTSNPN, CDR2 SVGIG (reference sequence). The CDR3 is 15 residues long. The V end lost 0 bases, the J end lost 7 bases, and 13 bases lay between the germline ends. The sequenced part of the CDR3 DNA is TGTGCCTGGAGTGTTGGGGGGGGGAAGAATTCACCC. Protein sequence: CAWSVGGGKNSP. The full CDR3 reads CAWSVGGGKNSPLHF.

This clone was observed at least ten times. CDR3 DNA (partial): TGTGCCAGCAGCTACCCCTGGGCGTACAATGAG. This codes for CASSYPWAYNE. The entire CDR3 protein is CASSYPWAYNEQFF. This rearrangement joins TRBV7-9 to TRBJ2-1; D gene ambiguous. The read falls 3 residues short of the CDR3 end, and the missing part is taken from the germline J gene. V lost 4 bases to trimming and J lost 4 bases, with 11 bases between them. The CDR3 has 14 residues. From germline, CDR1 is SEHNR and CDR2 FQNEAQ (reference sequence).

This clone was seen at least ten times. One end of the junction varies from germline; a read error may be responsible. The CDR3 end falls 3 residues outside the read, so it is completed with the germline J gene. The sample contains more than one DNA sequence encoding this CDR3. V gene TRBV7-6 combines with J gene TRBJ2-6, with D perhaps TRBD1 (5 bases). The length of the CDR3 is 18 residues. Germline values: CDR1 SGHVS, CDR2 FNYEAQ. Partial CDR3 DNA: TGTGCCAGTAGCTTACTGCCCCCCGACAGTTCTGGGGCCAACGTC. Its protein product is CASSLLPPDSSGANV. The entire CDR3 reads CASSLLPPDSSGANVLTF. Drawing the rest from reference TRBV7-6 and TRBJ2-6, the complete variable domain is GAGVSQSPRYKVTKRGQDVALRCDPISGHVSLYWYRQALGQGPEFLTYFNYEAQQDKSGLPNDRFSAERPEGSISTLTIQRTEQRDSAMYRCASSLLPPDSSGANVLTFGAGSRLTVL.

This clone was seen repeatedly, ten times or more. The read finishes 3 residues shy of the CDR3 end, and the germline J gene is used to complete it. V and J are TRBV6-8 and TRBJ2-7; 7 positions agree with TRBD1. Germline V lookup: CDR1 MNHGY, CDR2 SAAAGT. The V gene end was trimmed by 4 bases and the J gene end by 0 bases; junction bases not matched to a gene: 6. This CDR3 region has 15 residues. This CDR3 is CASSSETGSSYEQYF. The CDR3 bases that were read are TGTGCCAGCAGTTCCGAGACAGGGTCCTCCTACGAG.

Ten or more counts support this clone. The CDR3 goes on 3 residues after the read ends, and that part is filled in from the germline J gene. V gene TRBV20-1 combines with J gene TRBJ2-7, with 8 positions matching TRBD2. The CDR3 has 18 residues. Germline V gene data show CDR1 as DFQATT and CDR2 as SNEGSKA (reference sequence). J was trimmed by 1 base and V by 6 bases; bases with no gene match: 20. The sequenced CDR3 bases are TGCAGTGCCAAATGGACGGGCCCCTTAGCGGGACTATCCTACGAG. Translation gives CSAKWTGPLAGLSYE. The CDR3 in its entirety is CSAKWTGPLAGLSYEQYF.

This clone was seen many times. The sequenced fragment ends 3 residues before the CDR3 boundary, so the rest is inferred from the germline J gene. V gene TRBV5-1 combines with J gene TRBJ1-1; TRBD1 matches 9 bases. The V gene's germline CDR1 is SGHRS and CDR2 YFSETQ. CDR3 size: 15 residues. CDR3 region: CASTLGPTGGKVAFF. The CDR3 DNA, read in part, is TGCGCCAGCACCCTTGGTCCTACAGGGGGCAAGGTC. The full variable domain, rest sourced from reference TRBV5-1 and TRBJ1-1, is KAGVTQTPRYLIKTRGQQVTLSCSPISGHRSVSWYQQTPGQGLQFLFEYFSETQRNKGNFPGRFSGRQFSNSRSEMNVSTLELGDSALYLCASTLGPTGGKVAFFGQGTRLTVV.

This clone came up many times. Read coverage stops 3 residues before the CDR3 terminus; the germline J gene supplies the remainder. The chain employs TRBV30 and TRBJ2-2; 8 nucleotides line up with TRBD2. CDR1 and CDR2 (germline): GTSNPN, SVGIG (reference sequence). The CDR3 length is 14 residues. With 4 bases clipped from V and 5 bases from J, the junction kept 6 bases outside the gene matches. CDR3: CAWMSGGRTGELFF. The CDR3 DNA, read in part, is TGTGCCTGGATGTCGGGGGGGCGGACCGGGGAG.

On this clone: The read finishes 3 residues shy of the CDR3 end, and the germline J gene is used to complete it. V gene TRBV30 combines with J gene TRBJ2-3, with 9 bases lining up with TRBD1. Per the germline V gene, CDR1 is GTSNPN and CDR2 is SVGIG (reference sequence). This CDR3 is built from 14 residues. CDR3 DNA (partial): TGTGCCGGATATAACAGGGGGCGCGGGGAGACG. It encodes CAGYNRGRGET. In full, the CDR3 is CAGYNRGRGETQYF.

This clone was observed at least ten times. The missing CDR3 end, 3 residues past where the read stops, is filled in from the germline J gene. The sample contains more than one DNA sequence encoding this CDR3. This chain joins TRBV7-2 and TRBJ1-3, with D perhaps matching TRBD1 (6 bases). Per germline, CDR1 SGHTA and CDR2 FQGNSA. V was cut by 1 base and J by 8 bases, with 12 bases left in between. This CDR3 is 14 amino acids long. The sequenced CDR3 bases are TGTGCCAGCAGCTTAGAGAGGGGGACGGACACC. This gives the protein CASSLERGTDT. The complete CDR3 protein is CASSLERGTDTIYF.

In this sample, this clone turned up many times. The read finishes 3 residues shy of the CDR3 end, and the germline J gene is used to complete it. The rearrangement uses TRBV19 and TRBJ2-5, with a tentative D call TRBD1 (6 bases). Trimming took off 5 bases at V and 5 bases at J, with 9 bases between the two ends. Per germline, CDR1 LNHDA and CDR2 SQIVND (reference sequence). The CDR3 length is 12 residues. The covered CDR3 bases are TGTGCCAGTAGTTGGCAGGGGGAGACC. This sequence encodes CASSWQGET. The full-length CDR3 reads as CASSWQGETQYF.

In this sample, this clone turned up many times. The read terminates 3 residues ahead of where the CDR3 ends, so the germline J gene completes it. The chain employs TRBV7-2 and TRBJ1-3, with D unresolved. Germline-derived CDR1 and CDR2 are SGHTA and FQGNSA. The CDR3 is made up of 15 amino acids. V dropped 1 base and J dropped 0 bases, with 7 bases sitting between them. The sequenced part of the CDR3 DNA is TGTGCCAGCAGCTTAGTACAGTACTCTGGAAACACC. It yields the protein CASSLVQYSGNT. In full, the CDR3 is CASSLVQYSGNTIYF.

This clone was detected ten times or more. The read gets to within 3 residues of the CDR3 end, and the germline J gene fills in the rest. This chain uses TRBV27 with TRBJ2-1, with 7 bases aligning to TRBD2. Germline assignment: CDR1 MNHEY and CDR2 SMNVEV (reference sequence). The CDR3 has 15 residues. The trim removed 3 bases at V and 2 bases at J, leaving 4 bases unmatched. Incomplete CDR3 DNA: TGTGCCAGCAGTTTTGGCGGGAGTCCCTACAATGAG. Encoded protein: CASSFGGSPYNE. The whole CDR3 sequence reads CASSFGGSPYNEQFF.

A note on this clone: A junction boundary mismatches the germline segment, possibly from a read error. The read terminates 3 residues ahead of where the CDR3 ends, so the germline J gene completes it. This chain connects TRBV5-3 to TRBJ2-3, with 7 bases aligning to TRBD2. TRBV5-3 is sorted into the ORF group, with uncertain function. The CDR3 is 13 amino acids. CDR3 region: CARSERGTGTQYF. CDR3 DNA (partial): TGTGCCAGAAGCGAGCGGGGAACAGGTACG.

Ten or more counts support this clone. The read ends 3 residues shy of where the CDR3 ends; the end is completed using the germline J gene. The gene calls are TRBV5-6 and TRBJ1-5; D remains ambiguous. The CDR3 is 12 amino acids. Trimming cost V 2 bases and J 4 bases, with 4 bases left between them. CDR1 is SGHDT, CDR2 YYEEEE, per germline. The sequenced CDR3 bases are TGTGCCAGCAGCTTTTATAATCAGCCC. Translation: CASSFYNQP. In full, the CDR3 is CASSFYNQPQHF.